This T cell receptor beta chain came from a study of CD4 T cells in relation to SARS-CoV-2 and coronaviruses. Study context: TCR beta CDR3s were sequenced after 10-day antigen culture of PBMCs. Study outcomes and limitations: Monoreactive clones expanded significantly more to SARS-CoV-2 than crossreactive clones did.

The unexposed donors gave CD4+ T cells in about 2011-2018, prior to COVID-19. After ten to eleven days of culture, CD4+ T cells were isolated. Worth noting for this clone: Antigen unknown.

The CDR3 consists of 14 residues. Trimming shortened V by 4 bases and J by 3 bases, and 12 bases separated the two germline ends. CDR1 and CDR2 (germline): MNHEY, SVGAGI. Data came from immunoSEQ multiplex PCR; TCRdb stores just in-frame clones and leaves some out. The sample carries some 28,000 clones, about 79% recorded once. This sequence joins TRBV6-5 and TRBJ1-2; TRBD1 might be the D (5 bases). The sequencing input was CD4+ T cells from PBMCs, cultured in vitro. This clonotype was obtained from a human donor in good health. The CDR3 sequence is CASSSKRGYYGYTF. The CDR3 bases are TGTGCCAGCAGTTCCAAACGGGGCTACTATGGCTACACCTTC.